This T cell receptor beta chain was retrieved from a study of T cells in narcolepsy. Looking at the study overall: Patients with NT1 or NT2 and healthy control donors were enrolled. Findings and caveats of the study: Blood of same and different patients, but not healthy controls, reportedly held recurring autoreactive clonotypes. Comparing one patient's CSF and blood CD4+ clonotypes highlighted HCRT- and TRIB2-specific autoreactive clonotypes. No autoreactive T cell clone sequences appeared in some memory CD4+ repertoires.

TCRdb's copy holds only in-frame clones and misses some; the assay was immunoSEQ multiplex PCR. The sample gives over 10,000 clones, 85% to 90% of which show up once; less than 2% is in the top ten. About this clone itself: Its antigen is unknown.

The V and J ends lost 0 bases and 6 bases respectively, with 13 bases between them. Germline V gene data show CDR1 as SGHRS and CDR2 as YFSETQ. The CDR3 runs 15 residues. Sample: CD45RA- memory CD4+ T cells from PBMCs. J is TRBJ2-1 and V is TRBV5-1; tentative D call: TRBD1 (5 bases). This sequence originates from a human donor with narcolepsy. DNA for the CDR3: TGCGCCAGCAGCTTGGGCCAGGGAAGATCCAATGAGCAGTTCTTC. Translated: CASSLGQGRSNEQFF.